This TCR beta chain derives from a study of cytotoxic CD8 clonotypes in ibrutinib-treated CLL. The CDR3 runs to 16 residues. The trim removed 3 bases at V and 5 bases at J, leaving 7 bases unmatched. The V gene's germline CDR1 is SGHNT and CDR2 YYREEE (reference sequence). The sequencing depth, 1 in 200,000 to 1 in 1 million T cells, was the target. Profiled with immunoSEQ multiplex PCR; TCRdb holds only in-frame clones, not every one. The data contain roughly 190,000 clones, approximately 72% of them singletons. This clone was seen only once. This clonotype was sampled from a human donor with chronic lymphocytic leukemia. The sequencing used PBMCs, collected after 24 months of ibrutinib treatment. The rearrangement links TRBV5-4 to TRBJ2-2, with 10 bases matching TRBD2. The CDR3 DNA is TGTGCCAGCAGCTCCTGGACTAGCGGACGAACCGGGGAGCTGTTTTTT. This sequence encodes CASSSWTSGRTGELFF.